The clone carrying this T cell receptor (beta chain) was recorded a few times. The target antigen is unknown. These data originate in a study of T-cell memory formation after mild COVID-19. cDNA libraries for TCR alpha and TCR beta, carrying sample barcodes and UMIs, came from 5'RACE with constant-segment primers. One entry per CDR3 protein results from TCRdb running MiXCR on the 5' RACE reads. The sample lists about 430,000 distinct CDR3 sequences, 20% to 25% occurring once. Study-wide points: Pre-infection memory held some responding clones, suggesting pre-existing cross-reactive T cells responded. Clones that contracted clustered mainly in CM and EM if CD4+ and in EMRA if CD8+.

The V and J ends lost 10 bases and 8 bases respectively, with 15 bases between them. The CDR3 has 12 residues. Germline V gives CDR1 SEHNR, CDR2 FQNEAQ (reference sequence). The sequenced sample was PBMCs or a T cell subset sorted from them (not recorded which). V is TRBV7-9 and J is TRBJ2-1; D is perhaps TRBD1 or TRBD2 (6 bases each). The sequence was collected from an adult woman who had mild COVID-19 (a few samples of this study predate the infection). Cell type and time point are not known. The CDR3 loop reads CATAEGVHEQFF. Written as DNA, the CDR3 is TGTGCCACAGCGGAGGGGGTGCATGAGCAGTTCTTC.